The sample holds many counts of the clone carrying this T cell receptor (beta chain). Its target is unknown. This entry is derived from a study of shared clonotypes between healthy human individuals. Looking at the study overall: Researchers drew samples from two women and a few men aged 18 to 49.

Study-level points and caveats: Tissue TCR repertoires likely differ from these blood-only repertoires.

Ten immunoSEQ deep assay plates were used by the authors to sequence unsorted PBMC DNA. Original processing notes: Junction-only sequences without quality scores were provided by ImmunoSEQ, so filtering was different. The repertoire was sequenced with immunoSEQ multiplex PCR; TCRdb's copy has only in-frame clones and lacks some. That table supplies the V and J calls and clone size; D and trimming were determined from the DNA. The sample lists around 480,000 clones; roughly 79% were seen once. This CDR3 is built from 16 residues. Germline CDR1 and CDR2: MNHEY and SVGAGI. Trimming stripped 4 bases from V and 3 bases from J, with 18 bases between.

The rearrangement uses TRBV6-5 and TRBJ2-5; D might be TRBD1 (6 bases). This clonotype was obtained from a woman between 40 and 55 years old in good health. Some clones in this sample may be carry-over from other donors' samples. The sequenced material came from PBMCs. The CDR3 region is CASSFKQGSEEETQYF. The CDR3 nucleotides read TGTGCCAGCAGTTTTAAACAGGGTTCTGAGGAAGAGACCCAGTACTTC.